This T cell receptor (beta chain) was sequenced during a study of cytomegalovirus exposure and HLA in healthy donors. Notes on the study in general: Later, an analysis found that common viral pathogens appeared to be linked with several of the most significant clusters.

Notes on this clone: Its specificity is not known.

Germline CDR1 reads SGHTA; CDR2 reads FQGNSA. V shed 7 bases and J 6 bases; nucleotides not matched to a gene: 11. The CDR3 length is 15 residues. The PCR ran on 60 Vbeta and 13 Jbeta primers. Assay: immunoSEQ multiplex PCR; the TCRdb copy retains only in-frame clones and omits some. The sample has 120,000 or so clones, approximately 78% seen once. This chain uses TRBV7-2 with TRBJ1-5; 8 nucleotides agree with TRBD1. The sequence was obtained from a man in his forties in good health and CMV-seronegative. The specimen sequenced was PBMCs. CDR3 in amino acids: CASTPGGSVGQPQHF. The DNA of the CDR3 is TGTGCCAGCACACCAGGGGGCTCGGTGGGTCAGCCCCAGCATTTT. The full variable domain, completed using reference TRBV7-2 and TRBJ1-5, is GAGVSQSPSNKVTEKGKDVELRCDPISGHTALYWYRQSLGQGLEFLIYFQGNSAPDKSGLPSDRFSAERTGGSVSTLTIQRTQQEDSAVYLCASTPGGSVGQPQHFGDGTRLSIL.